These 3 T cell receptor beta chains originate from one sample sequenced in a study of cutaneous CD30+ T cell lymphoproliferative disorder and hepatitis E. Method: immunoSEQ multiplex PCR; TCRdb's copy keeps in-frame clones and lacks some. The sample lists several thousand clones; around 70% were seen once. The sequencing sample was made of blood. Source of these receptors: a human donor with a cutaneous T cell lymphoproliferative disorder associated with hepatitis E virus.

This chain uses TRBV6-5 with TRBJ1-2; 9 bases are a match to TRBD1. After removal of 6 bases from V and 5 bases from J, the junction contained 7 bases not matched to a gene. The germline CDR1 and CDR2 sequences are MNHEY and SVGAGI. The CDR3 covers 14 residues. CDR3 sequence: CASSRQGESYGYTF. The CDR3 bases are TGTGCCAGCAGCCGACAGGGGGAATCGTATGGCTACACCTTC.

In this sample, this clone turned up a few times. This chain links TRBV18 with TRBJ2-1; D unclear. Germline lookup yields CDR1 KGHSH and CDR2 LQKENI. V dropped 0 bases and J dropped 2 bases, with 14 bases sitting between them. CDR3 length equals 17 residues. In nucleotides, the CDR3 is TGTGCCAGCTCACCACCTCCTAGGGTCATGGCCTACAATGAGCAGTTCTTC. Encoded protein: CASSPPPRVMAYNEQFF.

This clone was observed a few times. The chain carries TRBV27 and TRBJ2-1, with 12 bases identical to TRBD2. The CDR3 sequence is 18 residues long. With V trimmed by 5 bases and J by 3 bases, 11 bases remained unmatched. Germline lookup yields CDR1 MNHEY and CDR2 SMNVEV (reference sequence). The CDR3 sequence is CASSPLLAGGPLYNEQFF. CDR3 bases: TGTGCCAGCAGTCCCCTCCTAGCGGGAGGGCCACTCTACAATGAGCAGTTCTTC.